The clone carrying this T cell receptor (beta chain) was recorded at least ten times. cDNA synthesis used a TRAV/TRBV-specific primer set for both chains. With a V-primer adapter and a constant-region primer, TCRs were amplified for approximately 19 PCR cycles. TCRdb re-called the reads with MiXCR, one entry per CDR3 protein. This repertoire shows under 90,000 distinct CDR3 sequences, around a sixth found once; its top ten account for approximately 1.5%. The sample comes from a study of low-dose radiotherapy and immunotherapy resistance in tumors. Time point indicated: after trial treatment. Regarding treatment: LDRT plus nivolumab, ipilimumab, low-dose cyclophosphamide and aspirin (RACIN trial). The clonotype was recovered from a male donor with prostate cancer. The specimen comprised PBMCs, sampled after low-dose radiotherapy plus immunotherapy.

The CDR3 sequence: CASSYGLSTDTQYF. CDR3 coding DNA: TGTGCCAGCAGCTACGGACTGAGTACAGATACGCAGTATTTT. The genes are TRBV7-8 and TRBJ2-3; the D gene is possibly TRBD2 (5 bases). Germline V gene data show CDR1 as SGHVS and CDR2 as FQNEAQ. This CDR3 is 14 amino acids long. With 4 bases removed from V and 3 bases from J, the gap between germline ends came to 11 bases.